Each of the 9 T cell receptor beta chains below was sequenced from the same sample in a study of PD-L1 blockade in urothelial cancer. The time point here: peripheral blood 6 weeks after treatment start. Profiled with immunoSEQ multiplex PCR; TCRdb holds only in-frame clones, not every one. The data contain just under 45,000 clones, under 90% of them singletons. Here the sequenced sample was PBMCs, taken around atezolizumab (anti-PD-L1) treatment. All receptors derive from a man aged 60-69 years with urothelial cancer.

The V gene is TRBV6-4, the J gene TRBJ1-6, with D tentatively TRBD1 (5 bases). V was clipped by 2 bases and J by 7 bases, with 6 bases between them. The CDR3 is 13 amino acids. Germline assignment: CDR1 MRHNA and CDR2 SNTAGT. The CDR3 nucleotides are TGTGCCAGCAGTGACAGGGGAAATTCACCCCTCCACTTT. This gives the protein CASSDRGNSPLHF.

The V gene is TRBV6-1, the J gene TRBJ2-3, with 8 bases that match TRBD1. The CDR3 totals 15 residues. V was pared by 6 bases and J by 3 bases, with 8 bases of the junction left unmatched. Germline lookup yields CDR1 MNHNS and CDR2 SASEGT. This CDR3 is CASSLDRGETDTQYF. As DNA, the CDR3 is TGTGCCAGCAGCCTAGACAGGGGAGAGACAGATACGCAGTATTTT.

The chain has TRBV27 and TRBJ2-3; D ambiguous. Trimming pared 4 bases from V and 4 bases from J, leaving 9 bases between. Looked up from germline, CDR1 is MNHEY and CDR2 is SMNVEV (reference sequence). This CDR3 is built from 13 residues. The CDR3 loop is CASSSVGSDTQYF. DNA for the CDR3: TGTGCCAGCAGTTCCGTCGGGTCAGATACGCAGTATTTT.

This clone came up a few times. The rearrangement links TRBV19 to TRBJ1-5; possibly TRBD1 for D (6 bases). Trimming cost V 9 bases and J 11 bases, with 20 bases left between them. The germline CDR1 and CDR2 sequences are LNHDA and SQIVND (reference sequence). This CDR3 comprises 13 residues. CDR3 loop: CASSGQITGAQHF. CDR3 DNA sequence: TGTGCCAGCTCCGGACAGATCACCGGGGCCCAGCATTTT.

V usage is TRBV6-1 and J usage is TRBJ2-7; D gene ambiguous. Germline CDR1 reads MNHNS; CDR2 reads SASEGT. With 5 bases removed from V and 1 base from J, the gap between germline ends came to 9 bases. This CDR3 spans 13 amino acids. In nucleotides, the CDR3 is TGTGCCAGCAGTCTTAAAATTTCCTACGAGCAGTACTTC. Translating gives CASSLKISYEQYF.

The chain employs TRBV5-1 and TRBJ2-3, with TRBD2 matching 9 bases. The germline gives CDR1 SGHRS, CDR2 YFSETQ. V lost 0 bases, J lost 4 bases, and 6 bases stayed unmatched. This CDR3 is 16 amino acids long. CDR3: CASSLGQRGAADTQYF. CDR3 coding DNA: TGCGCCAGCAGCTTGGGCCAGCGGGGGGCGGCAGATACGCAGTATTTT.

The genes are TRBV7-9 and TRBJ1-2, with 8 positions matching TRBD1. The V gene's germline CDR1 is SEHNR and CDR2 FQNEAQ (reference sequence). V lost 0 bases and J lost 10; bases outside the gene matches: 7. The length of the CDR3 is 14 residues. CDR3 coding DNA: TGTGCCAGCAGCTTAGCTGTGGACAGGGACGCCTACACCTTC. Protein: CASSLAVDRDAYTF.

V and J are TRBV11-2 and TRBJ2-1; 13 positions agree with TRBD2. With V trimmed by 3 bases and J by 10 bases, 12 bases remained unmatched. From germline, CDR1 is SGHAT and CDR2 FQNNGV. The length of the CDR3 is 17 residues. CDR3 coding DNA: TGTGCCAGCAGCTTGTTGGCCGGGACTAGCGGGGCTAGCGAGCAGTTCTTC. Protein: CASSLLAGTSGASEQFF.

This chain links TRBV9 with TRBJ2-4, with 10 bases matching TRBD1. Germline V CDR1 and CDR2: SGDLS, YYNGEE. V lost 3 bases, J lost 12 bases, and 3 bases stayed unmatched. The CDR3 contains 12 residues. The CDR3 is CASSGTGGTQYF. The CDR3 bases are TGTGCCAGCAGCGGGACAGGGGGGACTCAGTACTTC.